This entry lists 19 T cell receptor beta chains sequenced from one sample in a study of blood T cells in healthy people across ages. Sample-barcoded 5' priming and a J-beta primer mix drove a second PCR of 7 to 11 cycles. TCRdb passed the 5' RACE reads through MiXCR, listing each CDR3 protein once. This sample has roughly 1.6 million distinct CDR3 sequences; about 32% occur once, and the top ten carry about 11%. Sequenced sample: blood. The source is a woman in her twenties or thirties in good health.

This chain joins TRBV6-2 or TRBV6-3 and TRBJ2-1; TRBD2 matches 8 bases. The ends lost 4 bases at V and 9 bases at J; junction bases unmatched: 20. Germline CDR1 reads MNHEY; CDR2 reads SVGEGT. There are 18 residues in the CDR3. CDR3 coding DNA: TGTGCCAGCAGTTTCCCCAACTTACTAGCGGCCCCCCAAGGTGAGCAGTTCTTC. Residues: CASSFPNLLAAPQGEQFF.

The V gene is TRBV14, the J gene TRBJ1-6; D is undetermined. V was pared by 1 base and J by 0 bases, with 10 bases between. Germline CDR1 and CDR2: SGHDN and FVKESK. CDR3 length: 17 amino acids. The CDR3 DNA reads as TGTGCCAGCAGCCAAGGGACGGAACGCTCCTATAATTCACCCCTCCACTTT. Protein: CASSQGTERSYNSPLHF.

The rearrangement uses TRBV24-1 and TRBJ2-3, with 8 bases matching TRBD2. The CDR3 loop spans 20 amino acids. Losses at the gene ends were 5 bases for V and 0 bases for J; bases not matched to a gene: 18. Germline lookup yields CDR1 KGHDR and CDR2 SFDVKD. CDR3 loop: CATSGRIVTRAGASTDTQYF. The CDR3, as DNA: TGTGCCACCAGTGGTCGGATCGTCACTCGAGCGGGGGCTAGCACAGATACGCAGTATTTT.

The table lists this clonotype with a few counts. This chain links TRBV27 with TRBJ2-1; no clear D gene. Trimming stripped 6 bases from V and 7 bases from J, with 16 bases between. The CDR3 runs 14 residues. Germline V gives CDR1 MNHEY, CDR2 SMNVEV (reference sequence). The CDR3: CASSRDLMINEQFF. The CDR3, as DNA: TGTGCCAGCAGCCGAGATCTTATGATTAATGAGCAGTTCTTC.

In its sample, this clonotype was seen many times. One junction end disagrees with the germline gene, perhaps due to a read error. This chain uses TRBV5-1 with TRBJ2-3; D is uncertain. Germline loops: CDR1 SGHRS, CDR2 YFSETQ. The CDR3 is 14 residues long. The CDR3, as DNA: TGTGCCAGCAGTTACCGTGTGGGCACAGATACGCAGTATTTT. It translates to CASSYRVGTDTQYF.

The genes are TRBV6-6 and TRBJ2-7; possibly TRBD1 or TRBD2 for D (5 bases each). With 4 bases removed from V and 9 bases from J, the gap between germline ends came to 10 bases. This CDR3 is built from 11 residues. The V gene's germline CDR1 is MNHNY and CDR2 SVGAGI (reference sequence). The DNA for the CDR3 is TGTGCCAGCAGTTGGGGGAATATGCAGTACTTC. Its translation is CASSWGNMQYF.

The chain joins TRBV20-1 to TRBJ1-2; D ambiguous. This CDR3 is built from 15 residues. V shed 3 bases and J shed 3 bases, with 17 bases lying between them. The germline gives CDR1 DFQATT, CDR2 SNEGSKA (reference sequence). The CDR3 coding sequence is TGCAGTGCTAGGAATCTGTTCGGACGGGACTATGGCTACACCTTC. Its protein is CSARNLFGRDYGYTF.

The gene calls are TRBV6-5 and TRBJ2-1; D tentatively reads TRBD1 or TRBD2 (5 bases each). The CDR3 runs to 16 residues. The V end was cut by 0 bases, the J end by 7 bases, with 16 bases between. Germline V gene lookup returns CDR1 MNHEY and CDR2 SVGAGI. CDR3 protein: CASSYSSGLVGNEQFF. The CDR3 nucleotides are TGTGCCAGCAGTTACTCGTCGGGGCTGGTTGGGAATGAGCAGTTCTTC.

About this clonotype itself: The germline gene is not matched at one end of the junction; a read error may be the cause. V gene TRBV7-9 combines with J gene TRBJ1-5; D is perhaps TRBD1 (5 bases). The CDR3 has 14 amino acids. From germline, CDR1 is SEHNR and CDR2 FQNEAQ (reference sequence). The CDR3 spells CASSLGVDIGPQHF. The CDR3 region has the DNA TGTGCTAGCAGCTTAGGGGTCGATATAGGGCCCCAGCATTTT.

This chain links TRBV20-1 with TRBJ2-7; the match to TRBD2 covers 8 bases. V shed 0 bases, J shed 0 bases, and the junction held 4 bases outside the gene matches. CDR1 and CDR2 (germline): DFQATT, SNEGSKA (reference sequence). This CDR3 comprises 15 residues. This CDR3 reads CSAREGTSISYEQYF. As DNA, the CDR3 is TGCAGTGCTAGAGAGGGGACTAGTATCTCCTACGAGCAGTACTTC.

This chain links TRBV7-9 with TRBJ2-7; TRBD1 matches at 9 bases. The CDR3 is made up of 17 amino acids. V gave up 2 bases and J gave up 4 bases; unmatched junction bases: 12. Germline loops: CDR1 SEHNR, CDR2 FQNEAQ (reference sequence). Here the CDR3 reads CASSLLLPGQGLYEQYF. CDR3 nucleotide sequence: TGTGCCAGCAGCTTACTCCTGCCGGGACAGGGCTTGTACGAGCAGTACTTC.

This clonotype has more than one count but fewer than ten. For the CDR3, the DNA is TGTGCCAGCAGCGTAGTAGGTAGCGGGGGTGTAGATACGCAGTATTTT. This gives the protein CASSVVGSGGVDTQYF. V is TRBV9 and J is TRBJ2-3, with TRBD2 matching over 9 bases. This CDR3 has 16 residues. The V gene end was trimmed by 0 bases and the J gene end by 5 bases; junction bases not matched to a gene: 7. Germline values: CDR1 SGDLS, CDR2 YYNGEE.

The V and J genes are TRBV6-5 and TRBJ2-5; D gene ambiguous. The CDR3 consists of 14 residues. Trimming shortened V by 2 bases and J by 2 bases, and 9 bases separated the two germline ends. Germline values: CDR1 MNHEY, CDR2 SVGAGI. The CDR3 bases are TGTGCCAGCAGTTACGGTAACAGACAAGAGACCCAGTACTTC. Protein: CASSYGNRQETQYF.

This clonotype has just a few counts. The chain combines TRBV14 with TRBJ2-4; the match to TRBD1 covers 9 bases. Gene TRBJ2-7 matches the end of the DNA better, so the J call may be wrong. Germline CDR1 reads SGHDN; CDR2 reads FVKESK. The CDR3 spans 13 residues. This chain's CDR3 is CASQRDRVDEQYF. CDR3 nucleotide sequence: TGTGCCAGCCAACGGGACAGGGTTGACGAGCAGTACTTC.

The table lists this clonotype with a few counts. V and J are TRBV6-1 and TRBJ2-4; TRBD2 might be the D (5 bases). Germline CDR1 MNHNS, CDR2 SASEGT. The V and J ends lost 2 bases and 0 bases respectively, with 11 bases between them. This CDR3 has 16 amino acids. This chain's CDR3 is CASSEQAGLAKNIQYF. CDR3 DNA: TGTGCCAGCAGTGAACAGGCAGGACTAGCCAAAAACATTCAGTACTTC.

V usage is TRBV12-3 or TRBV12-4 and J usage is TRBJ1-5; TRBD1 agrees at 10 bases. The length of the CDR3 is 18 residues. V was pared by 0 bases and J by 4 bases, with 9 bases of the junction left unmatched. The CDR3 region has the DNA TGTGCCAGCAGTTTAGCAGTAGGGGACAGGGGATATAATCAGCCCCAGCATTTT. Translating it yields CASSLAVGDRGYNQPQHF.

V usage is TRBV10-1 and J usage is TRBJ2-5; 7 nucleotides match TRBD2. The CDR3 is made up of 16 amino acids. Germline-derived CDR1 and CDR2 are WNHNN and SYGVQD (reference sequence). J lost 0 bases, V lost 0 bases, and 4 bases had no gene match. This chain's CDR3 is CASSESFSGYQETQYF. In nucleotides, the CDR3 is TGCGCCAGCAGTGAGTCTTTTAGCGGGTACCAAGAGACCCAGTACTTC.

This clonotype has just a few counts. V usage is TRBV7-2 and J usage is TRBJ1-5, with a tentative D call TRBD1 (6 bases). V was pared by 5 bases and J by 4 bases, with 15 bases between. This CDR3 contains 15 residues. CDR1 SGHTA and CDR2 FQGNSA come from the germline V gene. CDR3 in amino acids: CASSPSGGLNQPQHF. The CDR3 bases are TGTGCCAGCAGCCCCTCGGGGGGGCTTAATCAGCCCCAGCATTTT.

This clonotype is a singleton in its sample. This chain links TRBV12-3 or TRBV12-4 with TRBJ2-5, with D tentatively TRBD2 (6 bases). The CDR3 has 16 amino acids. V was clipped by 0 bases and J by 11 bases, with 22 bases between them. The CDR3 DNA is TGTGCCAGCAGTTTAGCGGTGGGGACTTCTTTCGGGGAGCAGTACTTC. Its translation: CASSLAVGTSFGEQYF.